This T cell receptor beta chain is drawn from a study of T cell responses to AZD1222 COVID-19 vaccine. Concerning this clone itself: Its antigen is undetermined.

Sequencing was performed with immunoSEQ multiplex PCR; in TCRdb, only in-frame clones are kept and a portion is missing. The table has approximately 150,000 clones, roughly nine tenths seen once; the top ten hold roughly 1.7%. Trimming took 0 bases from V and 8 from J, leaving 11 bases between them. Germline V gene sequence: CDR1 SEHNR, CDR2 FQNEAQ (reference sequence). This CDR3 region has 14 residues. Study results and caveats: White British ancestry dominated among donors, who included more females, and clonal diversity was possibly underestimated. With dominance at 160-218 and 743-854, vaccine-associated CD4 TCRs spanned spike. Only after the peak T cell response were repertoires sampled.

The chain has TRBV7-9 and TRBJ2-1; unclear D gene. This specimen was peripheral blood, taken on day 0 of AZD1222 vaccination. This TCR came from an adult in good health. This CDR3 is CASSLAVGLDEQFF. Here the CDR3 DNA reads TGTGCCAGCAGCTTAGCGGTAGGGTTGGATGAGCAGTTCTTC. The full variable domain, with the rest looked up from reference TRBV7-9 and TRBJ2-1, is DTGVSQNPRHKITKRGQNVTFRCDPISEHNRLYWYRQTLGQGPEFLTYFQNEAQLEKSRLLSDRFSAERPKGSFSTLEIQRTEQGDSAMYLCASSLAVGLDEQFFGPGTRLTVL.